This T cell receptor (beta chain) was recorded in a study of cytomegalovirus exposure and HLA in healthy donors. Findings and limits, study-wide: Cytomegalovirus-associated status was assigned to about 180 TCR beta chains. Per published reports, the classifier diagnosed cytomegalovirus status with high specificity and sensitivity.

The length of the CDR3 is 14 residues. V was pared by 6 bases and J by 7 bases, with 6 bases of the junction left unmatched. Germline V CDR1 and CDR2: MGHDK, SYGVNS. Libraries were prepared by immunoSEQ multiplex PCR; TCRdb keeps only in-frame clonotypes and omits some of them. The sample consists of about 250,000 clones, roughly 87% of them appearing once. Remarks on this clone: Antigen unknown.

Separate from the 666-subject first cohort, the approximately 120-subject validation cohort was the one that the donors belonged to. This clonotype was obtained from a man younger than 35 in good health and CMV-seropositive. The sample comprised PBMCs. V usage is TRBV25-1 and J usage is TRBJ2-7; 13 bases align to TRBD2. CDR3 sequence: CASSWTSGSEEQYF. CDR3 in DNA: TGTGCCAGCAGCTGGACTAGCGGGAGTGAAGAGCAGTACTTC.